These 12 T cell receptor beta chains share one sample of origin, sequenced in a study of blood T cell repertoires in COVID-19. Repertoires were generated with immunoSEQ multiplex PCR, while TCRdb's copy carries only in-frame clones and drops some. The profile shows some 130,000 clones, over 75% of them singletons. Sequences were obtained from peripheral blood. The receptors derive from a woman aged 60-75 years with acute or convalescent COVID-19.

The chain recombines TRBV24-1 with TRBJ2-3; 8 bases fit TRBD1. The CDR3 runs 18 residues. The V gene's germline CDR1 is KGHDR and CDR2 SFDVKD. V was clipped by 3 bases and J by 3 bases; unmatched bases: 13. CDR3 in amino acids: CATSDAGGRTGWTDTQYF. CDR3 nucleotides: TGTGCCACCAGTGATGCCGGCGGCCGGACAGGGTGGACAGATACGCAGTATTTT.

Remarks on this clone: This sample includes further DNA sequences coding for the same CDR3. The chain carries TRBV11-2 and TRBJ2-3; D is perhaps TRBD1 (6 bases). Trimming removed 1 base from V and 1 base from J, with 6 bases in between. The CDR3 totals 14 residues. Germline-derived CDR1 and CDR2 are SGHAT and FQNNGV. The CDR3 region is CASSLGQGTDTQYF. DNA of the CDR3: TGTGCCAGCAGCTTAGGACAGGGCACAGATACGCAGTATTTT. The full variable domain, its missing parts supplied by reference TRBV11-2 and TRBJ2-3, is EAGVAQSPRYKIIEKRQSVAFWCNPISGHATLYWYQQILGQGPKLLIQFQNNGVVDDSQLPKDRFSAERLKGVDSTLKIQPAKLEDSAVYLCASSLGQGTDTQYFGPGTRLTVL.

The chain is built from TRBV20-1 and TRBJ1-5; weak D call: TRBD1 (5 bases). The V end lost 3 bases, the J end lost 1 base, and 10 bases lay between the germline ends. Germline loops: CDR1 DFQATT, CDR2 SNEGSKA (reference sequence). The CDR3 runs to 14 residues. The CDR3 protein is CSASSGGSNQPQHF. CDR3 DNA: TGCAGTGCTAGTTCGGGGGGGAGCAATCAGCCCCAGCATTTT.

The chain is built from TRBV4-1 and TRBJ2-3, with TRBD2 identical over 9 bases. Germline CDR1 MGHRA, CDR2 YSYEKL. V lost 4 bases to trimming and J lost 1 base; unmatched junction nucleotides: 12. The CDR3 has 18 residues. CDR3 protein: CASSPLLPSGTRTDTQYF. CDR3 nucleotide sequence: TGCGCCAGCAGCCCACTCCTCCCTAGCGGGACCCGCACAGATACGCAGTATTTT.

With regard to this clone: Other DNA sequences of this sample code for an identical CDR3. In nucleotides, the CDR3 is TGTGCCAGCAGCCCGGGTGGCGGGGAGACCCAGTACTTC. It codes for CASSPGGGETQYF. The chain couples TRBV9 to TRBJ2-5; weak D call: TRBD2 (5 bases). The CDR3 spans 13 residues. The germline CDR1 and CDR2 sequences are SGDLS and YYNGEE. V lost 4 bases, J lost 5 bases, and 12 bases lay in between.

This clone was counted once. The V and J genes are TRBV5-1 and TRBJ2-3; unclear D gene. The CDR3 spans 15 residues. Germline V gene lookup returns CDR1 SGHRS and CDR2 YFSETQ. Trimming left V 3 bases short and J 5 bases short, with 16 bases between. The CDR3 DNA sequence: TGCGCCAGCAGCTCGCAGACAAGCTTGGGAGATACGCAGTATTTT. Translation: CASSSQTSLGDTQYF.

This clone is a singleton in its sample. This chain links TRBV10-3 with TRBJ2-1, with TRBD2 matching over 13 bases. The CDR3 covers 14 residues. Germline assignment: CDR1 ENHRY and CDR2 SYGVKD. V lost 7 bases and J lost 9; bases outside the gene matches: 6. CDR3 nucleotide sequence: TGTGCCATCAACGGACTAGCGGGAGAGGGTGAGCAGTTCTTC. It encodes CAINGLAGEGEQFF.

This clone was seen a single time. The V and J genes are TRBV10-1 and TRBJ1-5, with D possibly TRBD1 on 5 matching bases. The germline V gene has CDR1 WNHNN and CDR2 SYGVQD (reference sequence). Deletions cut 3 bases from V and 3 bases from J, with 6 bases between. The CDR3 is 13 amino acids. CDR3 nucleotides: TGCGCCAGCAGTGAAGGGGTCAATCAGCCCCAGCATTTT. Protein sequence: CASSEGVNQPQHF.

The V and J genes are TRBV6-5 and TRBJ1-2; 11 nucleotides agree with TRBD1. The CDR3 has 14 amino acids. Trimming removed 5 bases from V and 7 bases from J; junction bases left unmatched: 6. From germline, CDR1 is MNHEY and CDR2 SVGAGI. This CDR3 reads CASSNLGTGGGYTF. The CDR3 DNA reads as TGTGCCAGCAGTAACCTTGGGACAGGGGGTGGCTACACCTTC.

The chain links TRBV18 to TRBJ2-5, with 9 bases identical to TRBD1. Per the germline V gene, CDR1 is KGHSH and CDR2 is LQKENI. The CDR3 extends over 14 amino acids. V dropped 4 bases and J dropped 3; count of bases not matched to a gene: 3. The CDR3 reads CASSRTGGEETQYF. As DNA, the CDR3 is TGTGCCAGCTCACGTACAGGGGGCGAAGAGACCCAGTACTTC.

The chain uses TRBV2 and TRBJ2-5; TRBD2 aligns across 8 bases. The germline gives CDR1 SNHLY, CDR2 FYNNEI. V shed 2 bases, J shed 10 bases, and the junction held 12 bases outside the gene matches. The CDR3 length is 15 residues. The DNA for the CDR3 is TGTGCCAGCAGTGAATTAGCGGGACCTCCTTCCGACCAGTACTTC. It yields the protein CASSELAGPPSDQYF.

The genes are TRBV30 and TRBJ2-7; D uncertain. V was shortened by 0 bases and J by 4 bases, with 10 bases between the two germline ends. CDR3 length: 13 amino acids. Per germline, CDR1 GTSNPN and CDR2 SVGIG (reference sequence). The CDR3 DNA reads as TGTGCCTGGAGTGTAAAGAGTAGTTACGAGCAGTACGTC. Encoded protein: CAWSVKSSYEQYV.